Included here is one TCR beta chain sequence, with context. A quantity of about 0.5 to 1 ug RNA underwent reverse transcription using random hexamers. TCRdb fed the immunoSEQ multiplex PCR reads into MiXCR, producing one record per CDR3 protein. Among about 300,000 distinct CDR3 sequences, 75% to 90% were seen once, and the ten largest hold around 0.18%. The entry originates in a study of CD8 T cells in Susac syndrome. The V segment lost 5 bases and the J segment 13 bases; nucleotides outside the gene matches: 11. Germline V lookup: CDR1 MNHEY, CDR2 SMNVEV (reference sequence). The CDR3 is 15 amino acids.

The receptor was isolated from a human donor with multiple sclerosis. The chain couples TRBV27 to TRBJ2-2, with 12 positions matching TRBD1. Sample: CD8+ T cells from PBMCs. The CDR3 DNA reads as TGTGCCAGCAGTATGGGGACAGGGGGCGCCTGGGGGCTGTTTTTT. Translation: CASSMGTGGAWGLFF.